This T cell receptor (beta chain) originates from a study of OX40 agonist ivuxolimab in advanced cancers. Overall study: Patients enrolled in dose escalation were diagnosed with hepatocellular carcinoma, melanoma, renal cell or head and neck cancer.

In germline, CDR1 is LNHNV, CDR2 YYDKDF (reference sequence). V shed 0 bases and J shed 0 bases, with 12 bases lying between them. The CDR3 is made up of 17 amino acids. This clone was counted a single time. What it binds is not known. Assay used: immunoSEQ multiplex PCR; TCRdb lists only in-frame clones, some missing. This sample has some 15,000 clones, with about 80% found just once. Any history of autoimmune disease or systemic immunosuppression disqualified patients. General observations from the study: No determination was made of the antigen specificity of the expanded peripheral T cells. Clonal expansion was seen in CD4+ and CD8+ blood T cells by week 6 at 0.1 to 3.0 mg/kg.

The rearrangement joins TRBV15 to TRBJ1-5; D unresolved. Source: CD4+ or CD8+ T cells sorted from blood, taken in a trial of the OX40 agonist ivuxolimab. The clonotype was recovered from an adult with an advanced solid tumor such as melanoma, head and neck, liver or kidney cancer. The DNA for the CDR3 is TGTGCCACCAGCAGAGAAAGGCAGCTTCATAGCAATCAGCCCCAGCATTTT. This codes for CATSRERQLHSNQPQHF.